This TCR beta chain was captured by sequencing in a study of follicular helper T cells after annual influenza vaccination. Indicated time point: 2014-2015 season, pre-vaccination. Vaccine contraindications, substance abuse, HIV/AIDS, active malignancy and active illness excluded donors. The junction had 7 bases not matched to a gene; V was cut back by 0 bases and J by 5 bases. The germline V gene has CDR1 SQVTM and CDR2 ANQGSEA. There are 16 residues in the CDR3. The method was immunoSEQ multiplex PCR; TCRdb's version includes in-frame clones alone and lacks a portion of them. The table lists several thousand clones, 80% of them singletons. Findings and caveats of the study: Day 7 ICOS+CD38+ clones were most often found later in ICOS-CD38- cTfh cells. Each annual vaccination recalled recurring oligoclonal ICOS+CD38+ cTfh clonotypes.

This clone has a handful of counts. The antigen remains undetermined. The sequence came from an adult who received the influenza vaccine. This rearrangement joins TRBV29-1 to TRBJ2-1; 10 bases map to TRBD2. Sample: CXCR5+ CD38- circulating T follicular helper cells from blood, taken on the day of influenza vaccination. As for subset: circulating Tfh, non-naive CD4+CXCR5+PD-1+ (ICOS+CD38+ or ICOS-CD38-). The CDR3 region has the DNA TGCAGCGTTGAAGACCCCCGGACTAGCGGTAACAATGAGCAGTTCTTC. It specifies CSVEDPRTSGNNEQFF.